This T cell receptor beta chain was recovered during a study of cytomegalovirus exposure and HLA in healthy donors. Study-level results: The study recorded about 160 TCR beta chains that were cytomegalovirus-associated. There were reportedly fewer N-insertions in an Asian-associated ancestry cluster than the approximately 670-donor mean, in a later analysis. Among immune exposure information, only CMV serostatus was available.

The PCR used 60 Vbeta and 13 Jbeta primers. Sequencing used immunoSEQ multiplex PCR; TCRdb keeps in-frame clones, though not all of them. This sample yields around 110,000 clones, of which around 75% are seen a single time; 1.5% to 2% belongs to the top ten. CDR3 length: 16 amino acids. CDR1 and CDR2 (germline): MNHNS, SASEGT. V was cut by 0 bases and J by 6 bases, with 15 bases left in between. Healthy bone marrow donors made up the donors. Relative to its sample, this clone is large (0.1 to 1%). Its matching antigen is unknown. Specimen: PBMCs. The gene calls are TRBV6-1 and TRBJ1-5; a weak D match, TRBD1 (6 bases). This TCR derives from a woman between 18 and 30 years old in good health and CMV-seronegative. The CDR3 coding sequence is TGTGCCAGCAGTGAAGCACCAGGGGACGGTGGTCAGCCCCAGCATTTT. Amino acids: CASSEAPGDGGQPQHF.